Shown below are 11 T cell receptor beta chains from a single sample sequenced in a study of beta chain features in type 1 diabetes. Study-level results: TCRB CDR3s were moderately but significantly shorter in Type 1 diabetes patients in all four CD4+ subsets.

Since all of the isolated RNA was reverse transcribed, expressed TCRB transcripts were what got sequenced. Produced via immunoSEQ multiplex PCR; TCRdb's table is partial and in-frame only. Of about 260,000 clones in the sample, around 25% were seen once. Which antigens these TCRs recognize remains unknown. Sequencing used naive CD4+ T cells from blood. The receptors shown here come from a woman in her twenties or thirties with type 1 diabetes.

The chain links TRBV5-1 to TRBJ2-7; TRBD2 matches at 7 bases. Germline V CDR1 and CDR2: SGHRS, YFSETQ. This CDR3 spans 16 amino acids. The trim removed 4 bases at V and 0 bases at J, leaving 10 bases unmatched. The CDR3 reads CASSLTTSRSSYEQYF. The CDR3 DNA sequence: TGCGCCAGCAGCCTGACGACTAGCCGGAGCTCCTACGAGCAGTACTTC.

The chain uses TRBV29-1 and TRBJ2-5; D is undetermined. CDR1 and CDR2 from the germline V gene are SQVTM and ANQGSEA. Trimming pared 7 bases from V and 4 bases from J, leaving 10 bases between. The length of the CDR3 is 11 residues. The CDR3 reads CSANSPETQYF. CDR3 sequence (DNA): TGCAGCGCAAATTCCCCAGAGACCCAGTACTTC. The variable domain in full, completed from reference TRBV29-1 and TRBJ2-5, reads SAVISQKPSRDICQRGTSLTIQCQVDSQVTMMFWYRQQPGQSLTLIATANQGSEATYESGFVIDKFPISRPNLTFSTLTVSNMSPEDSSIYLCSANSPETQYFGPGTRLLVL.

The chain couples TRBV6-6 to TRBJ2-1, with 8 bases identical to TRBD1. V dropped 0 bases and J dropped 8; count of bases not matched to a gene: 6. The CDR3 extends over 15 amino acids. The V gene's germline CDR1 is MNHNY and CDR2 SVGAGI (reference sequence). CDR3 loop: CASSYSTRGRDEQFF. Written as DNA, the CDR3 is TGTGCCAGCAGTTACTCGACCAGGGGGCGTGATGAGCAGTTCTTC.

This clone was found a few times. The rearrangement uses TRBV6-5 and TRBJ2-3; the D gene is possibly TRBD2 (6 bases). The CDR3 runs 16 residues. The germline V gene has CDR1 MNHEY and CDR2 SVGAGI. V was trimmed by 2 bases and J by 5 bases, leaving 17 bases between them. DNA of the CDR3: TGTGCCAGCAGTTACGGAGTCGGGAGCGGAGGAGATACGCAGTATTTT. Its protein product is CASSYGVGSGGDTQYF.

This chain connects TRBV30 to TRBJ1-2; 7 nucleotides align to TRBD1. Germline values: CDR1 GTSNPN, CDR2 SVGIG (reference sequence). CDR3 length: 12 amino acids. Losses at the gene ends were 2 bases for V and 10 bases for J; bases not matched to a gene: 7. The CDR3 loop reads CAWSRQGENYTF. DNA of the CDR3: TGTGCCTGGAGTCGACAGGGTGAAAACTACACCTTC. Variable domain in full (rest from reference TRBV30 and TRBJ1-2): SQTIHQWPATLVQPVGSPLSLECTVEGTSNPNLYWYRQAAGRGLQLLFYSVGIGQISSEVPQNLSASRPQDRQFILSSKKLLLSDSGFYLCAWSRQGENYTFGSGTRLTVV.

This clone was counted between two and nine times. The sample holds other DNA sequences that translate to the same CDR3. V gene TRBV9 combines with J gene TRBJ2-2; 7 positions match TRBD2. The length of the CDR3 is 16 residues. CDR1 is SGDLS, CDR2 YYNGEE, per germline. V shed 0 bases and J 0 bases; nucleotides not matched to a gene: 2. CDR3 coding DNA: TGTGCCAGCAGCGTAGGTGGGGGGGCGAACACCGGGGAGCTGTTTTTT. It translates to CASSVGGGANTGELFF.

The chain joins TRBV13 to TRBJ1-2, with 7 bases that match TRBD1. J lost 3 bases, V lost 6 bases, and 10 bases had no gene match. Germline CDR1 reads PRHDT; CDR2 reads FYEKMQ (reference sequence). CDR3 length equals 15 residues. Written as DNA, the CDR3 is TGTGCCAGCAGAAATAGGCCCGGGACAGACTATGGCTACACCTTC. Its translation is CASRNRPGTDYGYTF.

The CDR3 spells CASTTAGGRSGANVLTF. The CDR3 DNA reads TGTGCCAGCACCACGGCCGGGGGGCGGTCTGGGGCCAACGTCCTGACTTTC. This sequence joins TRBV28 and TRBJ2-6, with D tentatively TRBD2 (7 bases). V was pared by 7 bases and J by 1 base, with 17 bases between. This CDR3 is 17 amino acids long. Germline V gives CDR1 MDHEN, CDR2 SYDVKM.

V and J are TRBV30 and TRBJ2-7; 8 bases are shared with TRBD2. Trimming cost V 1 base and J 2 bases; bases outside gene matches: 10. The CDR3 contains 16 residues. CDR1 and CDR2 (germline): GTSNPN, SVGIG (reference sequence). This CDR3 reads CAWSAPGLAGAYEQYF. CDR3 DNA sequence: TGTGCCTGGAGTGCACCAGGGCTAGCGGGCGCCTACGAGCAGTACTTC.

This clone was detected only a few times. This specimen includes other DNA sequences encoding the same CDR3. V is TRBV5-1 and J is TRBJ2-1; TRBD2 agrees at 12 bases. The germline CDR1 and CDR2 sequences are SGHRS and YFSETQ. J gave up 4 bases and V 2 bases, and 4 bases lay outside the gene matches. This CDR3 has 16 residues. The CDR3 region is CASSFELAGGYNEQFF. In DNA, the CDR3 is TGCGCCAGCAGCTTCGAACTAGCGGGGGGTTACAATGAGCAGTTCTTC.

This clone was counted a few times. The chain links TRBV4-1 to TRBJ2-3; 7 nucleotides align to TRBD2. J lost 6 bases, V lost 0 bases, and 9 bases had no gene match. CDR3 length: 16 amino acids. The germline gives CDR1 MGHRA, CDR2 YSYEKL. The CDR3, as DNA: TGCGCCAGCAGCCAAGATCGGCAAAGCGGGGCCGATACGCAGTATTTT. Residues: CASSQDRQSGADTQYF.